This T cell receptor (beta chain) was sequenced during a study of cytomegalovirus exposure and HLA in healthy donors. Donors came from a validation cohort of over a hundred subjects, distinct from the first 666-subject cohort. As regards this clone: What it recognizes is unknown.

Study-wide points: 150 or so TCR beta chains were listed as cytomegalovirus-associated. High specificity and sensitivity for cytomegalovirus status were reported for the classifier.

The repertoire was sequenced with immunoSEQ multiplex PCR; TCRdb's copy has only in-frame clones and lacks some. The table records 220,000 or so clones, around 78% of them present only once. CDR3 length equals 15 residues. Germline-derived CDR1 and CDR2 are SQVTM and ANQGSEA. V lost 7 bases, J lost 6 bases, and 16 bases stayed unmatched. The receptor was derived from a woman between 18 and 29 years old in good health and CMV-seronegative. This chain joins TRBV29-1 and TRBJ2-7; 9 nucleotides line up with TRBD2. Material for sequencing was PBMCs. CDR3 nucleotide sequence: TGCAGCGCTACCCTTAGCGGGAGTCTTAGAAGCGAGCAGTACTTC. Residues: CSATLSGSLRSEQYF.